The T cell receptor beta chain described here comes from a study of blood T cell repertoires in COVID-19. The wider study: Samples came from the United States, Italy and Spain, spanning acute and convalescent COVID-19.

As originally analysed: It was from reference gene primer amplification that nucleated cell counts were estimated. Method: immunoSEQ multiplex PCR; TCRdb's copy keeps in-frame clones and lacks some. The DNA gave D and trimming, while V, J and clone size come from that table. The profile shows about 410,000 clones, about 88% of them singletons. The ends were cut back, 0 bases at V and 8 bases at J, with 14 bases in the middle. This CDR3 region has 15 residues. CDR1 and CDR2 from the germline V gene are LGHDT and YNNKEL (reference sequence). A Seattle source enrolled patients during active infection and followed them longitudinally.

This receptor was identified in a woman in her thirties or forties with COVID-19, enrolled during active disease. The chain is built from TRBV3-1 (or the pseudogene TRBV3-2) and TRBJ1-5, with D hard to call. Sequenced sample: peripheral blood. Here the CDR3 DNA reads TGTGCCAGCAGCCAAGATGCTCTTGGGAGTAAGCCCCAGCATTTT. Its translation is CASSQDALGSKPQHF.